Presented here are 19 T cell receptor beta chains from one specimen sequenced in a study of OX40 agonist ivuxolimab in advanced cancers. The data were produced by immunoSEQ multiplex PCR, yet TCRdb's version contains in-frame clones alone and is incomplete. The table lists 110,000 or so clones, around 90% of them singletons. Material: CD4+ or CD8+ T cells sorted from blood, obtained in a trial of the OX40 agonist ivuxolimab. These receptors came from an adult with an advanced solid tumor such as melanoma, head and neck, liver or kidney cancer.

A single count supports this clone. The chain carries TRBV5-6 and TRBJ2-7; TRBD2 matches 10 bases. The CDR3 is 15 amino acids. V lost 5 bases to trimming and J lost 2 bases; unmatched junction nucleotides: 7. Germline CDR1 SGHDT, CDR2 YYEEEE. The CDR3 loop is CASRSRTSGTYEQYF. The CDR3 DNA reads TGTGCCAGCAGATCGAGGACTAGCGGAACCTACGAGCAGTACTTC. The full variable domain, in which reference TRBV5-6 and TRBJ2-7 provide the parts outside the CDR3, is DAGVTQSPTHLIKTRGQQVTLRCSPKSGHDTVSWYQQALGQGPQFIFQYYEEEERQRGNFPDRFSGHQFPNYSSELNVNALLLGDSALYLCASRSRTSGTYEQYFGPGTRLTVT.

This clone was found once. The J gene is TRBJ2-1, the V gene TRBV5-1, with D possibly TRBD2 on 5 matching bases. The CDR3 spans 15 residues. V dropped 2 bases and J dropped 9 bases, with 18 bases sitting between them. Germline V gene lookup returns CDR1 SGHRS and CDR2 YFSETQ. This chain's CDR3 is CASSFRGEKASEQFF. The CDR3 DNA sequence: TGCGCCAGCAGCTTTCGGGGTGAGAAGGCCAGTGAGCAGTTCTTC.

The J gene is TRBJ2-7, the V gene TRBV18; 7 nucleotides line up with TRBD2. The CDR3 has 15 residues. V shed 3 bases, J shed 3 bases, and the junction held 8 bases outside the gene matches. The germline CDR1 and CDR2 sequences are KGHSH and LQKENI. CDR3 loop: CASSPGAGRDYEQYF. The CDR3 nucleotides are TGTGCCAGCTCACCTGGAGCGGGGCGAGACTACGAGCAGTACTTC.

The V and J genes are TRBV6-6 and TRBJ1-1, with TRBD1 matching over 7 bases. The germline gives CDR1 MNHNY, CDR2 SVGAGI (reference sequence). CDR3 length: 15 amino acids. V trimming: 4 bases; J trimming: 5 bases; junction bases outside the gene matches: 10. CDR3 in amino acids: CASSSPARQGTEAFF. The CDR3 region has the DNA TGTGCCAGCAGTTCCCCCGCACGACAGGGAACTGAAGCTTTCTTT.

The chain combines TRBV5-1 with TRBJ2-2; 7 bases line up with TRBD1. The junction had 11 bases not matched to a gene; V was cut back by 7 bases and J by 2 bases. The CDR3 runs 16 residues. In germline, CDR1 is SGHRS, CDR2 YFSETQ. CDR3 loop: CASALRGGRNTGELFF. Here the CDR3 DNA reads TGCGCCAGCGCGTTACGAGGGGGCAGAAACACCGGGGAGCTGTTTTTT.

V gene TRBV6-6 combines with J gene TRBJ1-6, with D uncertain. V was shortened by 5 bases and J by 3 bases, with 11 bases between the two germline ends. This CDR3 has 15 residues. Per the germline V gene, CDR1 is MNHNY and CDR2 is SVGAGI (reference sequence). The CDR3 bases are TGTGCCAGCAGTGGGCGAGACATCTATAATTCACCCCTCCACTTT. The encoded protein is CASSGRDIYNSPLHF.

The rearrangement uses TRBV27 and TRBJ2-7, with TRBD1 matching over 9 bases. The CDR3 extends over 15 amino acids. J gave up 3 bases and V 4 bases, and 7 bases lay outside the gene matches. Germline CDR1 MNHEY, CDR2 SMNVEV (reference sequence). In DNA, the CDR3 is TGTGCCAGCAGTTCTCGGACAGGGGAAGGCTACGAGCAGTACTTC. This encodes CASSSRTGEGYEQYF.

The chain has TRBV6-1 and TRBJ2-7; 8 bases map to TRBD1. In germline, CDR1 is MNHNS, CDR2 SASEGT. CDR3 size: 15 residues. The J segment lost 7 bases and the V segment lost 6 bases, leaving 14 bases of the junction unmatched. CDR3 coding DNA: TGTGCCAGCAGGCATGGGGGACAGGAGCCGTGGGAGCAGTACTTC. This translates into CASRHGGQEPWEQYF.

The CDR3 is CASSFQQGGHTEAFF. The CDR3 bases are TGTGCCAGTAGTTTCCAACAGGGGGGACACACTGAAGCTTTCTTT. V is TRBV19 and J is TRBJ1-1; 8 bases map to TRBD1. Germline assignment: CDR1 LNHDA and CDR2 SQIVND (reference sequence). The V segment lost 5 bases and the J segment 3 bases; nucleotides outside the gene matches: 8. This CDR3 has 15 amino acids.

The J gene is TRBJ2-2, the V gene TRBV19, with 9 nucleotides matching TRBD1. Germline CDR1 and CDR2: LNHDA and SQIVND (reference sequence). The ends lost 9 bases at V and 5 bases at J; junction bases unmatched: 22. The CDR3 spans 19 residues. DNA for the CDR3: TGTGCCAGCCTCTCTCGCAGGGGTGGGACAGGGCGATATACCGGGGAGCTGTTTTTT. Its translation is CASLSRRGGTGRYTGELFF.

V is TRBV5-1 and J is TRBJ2-7, with D possibly matching TRBD1 (6 bases). The CDR3 extends over 15 amino acids. The V and J ends lost 2 bases and 7 bases respectively, with 19 bases between them. Germline assignment: CDR1 SGHRS and CDR2 YFSETQ. CDR3 DNA: TGCGCCAGCAGCTTCAGACAGGCTCGACTGGAAGAGCAGTACTTC. It specifies CASSFRQARLEEQYF.

The rearrangement links TRBV7-9 to TRBJ2-7, with 7 bases that match TRBD1. V trimming: 5 bases; J trimming: 5 bases; junction bases outside the gene matches: 6. CDR1 and CDR2 (germline): SEHNR, FQNEAQ (reference sequence). CDR3 length: 13 amino acids. The CDR3 region has the DNA TGTGCCAGCAGCCTATACAGGGGCCACGAGCAGTACTTC. The encoded protein is CASSLYRGHEQYF.

V gene TRBV27 combines with J gene TRBJ1-6; D is uncertain. Germline loops: CDR1 MNHEY, CDR2 SMNVEV (reference sequence). V dropped 4 bases and J dropped 8 bases, with 6 bases sitting between them. The CDR3 totals 12 residues. CDR3 in amino acids: CASSSPYSPLHF. For the CDR3, the DNA is TGTGCCAGCAGTTCCCCGTATTCACCCCTCCACTTT.

This chain uses TRBV5-1 with TRBJ2-5; 10 bases are a match to TRBD2. There are 17 residues in the CDR3. Germline V gene sequence: CDR1 SGHRS, CDR2 YFSETQ. J was trimmed by 3 bases and V by 3 bases; bases with no gene match: 11. The CDR3 DNA follows: TGCGCCAGCAGCTCGCCGCGAGCGGGAGGGCGTGAAGAGACCCAGTACTTC. As protein: CASSSPRAGGREETQYF.

The J gene is TRBJ1-3, the V gene TRBV18, with unresolved D. Trimming stripped 3 bases from V and 0 bases from J, with 18 bases between. This CDR3 has 18 residues. Germline lookup yields CDR1 KGHSH and CDR2 LQKENI. As DNA, the CDR3 is TGTGCCAGCTCACCTCTAGTGGTCCCATCCTCCTCTGGAAACACCATATATTTT. This codes for CASSPLVVPSSSGNTIYF.

This clone was counted a few times. The V and J genes are TRBV7-3 and TRBJ1-6; D possibly corresponds to TRBD1 (5 bases). CDR1 SGHTA and CDR2 FQGTGA come from the germline V gene. Trimming cost V 5 bases and J 7 bases, with 12 bases left between them. The CDR3 runs to 14 residues. The CDR3 region has the DNA TGTGCCAGCAGCCAACGGGGCCGGAATTCACCCCTCCACTTT. This sequence encodes CASSQRGRNSPLHF.

The chain is built from TRBV6-5 and TRBJ2-7; 7 bases agree with TRBD2. CDR3 length: 16 amino acids. V dropped 4 bases and J dropped 3; count of bases not matched to a gene: 12. Looked up from germline, CDR1 is MNHEY and CDR2 is SVGAGI. The CDR3 spells CASSSPPGLPNYEQYF. CDR3 sequence (DNA): TGTGCCAGCAGTTCTCCCCCGGGACTACCAAACTACGAGCAGTACTTC.

The rearrangement uses TRBV20-1 and TRBJ2-7; D unresolved. V lost 3 bases and J 11 bases, leaving 14 bases between the germline ends. Germline lookup yields CDR1 DFQATT and CDR2 SNEGSKA (reference sequence). The CDR3 length is 11 residues. The CDR3 DNA reads TGCAGTGCTAGGGATGTGGTAGAGGAGTACTTC. Its protein product is CSARDVVEEYF.

The rearrangement joins TRBV19 to TRBJ2-6; possible D gene TRBD2, 6 bases. V lost 2 bases to trimming and J lost 2 bases, with 13 bases between them. CDR1 and CDR2 from the germline V gene are LNHDA and SQIVND (reference sequence). This CDR3 has 17 amino acids. The CDR3 protein is CASSILGGGTGANVLTF. CDR3 nucleotide sequence: TGTGCCAGTAGTATACTAGGTGGGGGGACTGGGGCCAACGTCCTGACTTTC.